These 8 T cell receptor beta chains originate from one sample sequenced in a study of blood T cell repertoires in COVID-19 (dated by TCRdb to 2020 to 2021). The method was the immunoSEQ multiplex PCR assay. This immuneACCESS table, as held by TCRdb, lists in-frame sequences with V and J called but not all clones. Of the missing ones, under half trace to an unresolved V gene in checked studies; the others have no known cause. The sample yields about 120,000 clones; over 60% were counted once. Jointly, the top ten make up approximately 5.6% of the sample. The sequencing input was peripheral blood. These receptors were taken from a man aged 65-85 years with acute or convalescent COVID-19.

DNA for the CDR3: TGTGCCAGCAGATACGGACAGCTGAACACTGAAGCTTTCTTT. Its protein product is CASRYGQLNTEAFF. The rearrangement links TRBV28 to TRBJ1-1, with D possibly being TRBD1 (6 bases). The CDR3 loop spans 14 amino acids. Germline CDR1 reads MDHEN; CDR2 reads SYDVKM. V was pared by 6 bases and J by 0 bases, with 11 bases between.

The rearrangement links TRBV6-5 to TRBJ1-5, with D possibly being TRBD1 (5 bases). The CDR3 has 15 amino acids. Germline-derived CDR1 and CDR2 are MNHEY and SVGAGI. V was trimmed by 6 bases and J by 2 bases, leaving 14 bases between them. The CDR3 is CASSPRGGGNQPQHF. The CDR3 bases are TGTGCCAGCAGCCCCAGAGGAGGGGGCAATCAGCCCCAGCATTTT.

The chain recombines TRBV7-3 with TRBJ1-2; no firm D call. Germline V gene lookup returns CDR1 SGHTA and CDR2 FQGTGA. V was cut by 5 bases and J by 1 base, with 8 bases left in between. The CDR3 is 13 residues long. The CDR3 bases are TGTGCCAGCAGCCCCGACAATAACTATGGCTACACCTTC. This sequence encodes CASSPDNNYGYTF.

The chain couples TRBV28 to TRBJ1-2; 7 positions agree with TRBD1. With V trimmed by 5 bases and J by 7 bases, 7 bases remained unmatched. Germline CDR1 reads MDHEN; CDR2 reads SYDVKM. The CDR3 is 13 residues long. The CDR3 region is CASSRTGVGGYTF. In DNA form, the CDR3 reads TGTGCCAGCAGTCGCACAGGGGTTGGTGGCTACACCTTC.

The sample holds one count of this clone. The V and J genes are TRBV15 and TRBJ2-3; 7 bases map to TRBD2. Germline lookup yields CDR1 LNHNV and CDR2 YYDKDF (reference sequence). The V and J ends lost 1 base and 5 bases, in that order; junction bases with no gene match: 6. The CDR3 is 15 amino acids. CDR3 sequence reads: CATSRGAERGDTQYF. The CDR3 DNA follows: TGTGCCACCAGCAGAGGAGCTGAGCGGGGAGATACGCAGTATTTT.

The chain has TRBV2 and TRBJ1-1; 8 nucleotides align to TRBD1. Losses at the gene ends were 3 bases for V and 1 base for J; bases not matched to a gene: 4. The CDR3 totals 15 residues. CDR1 is SNHLY and CDR2 is FYNNEI in the germline V gene. DNA for the CDR3: TGTGCCAGCAGTGACAGGGGGCCGGGGAACACTGAAGCTTTCTTT. Protein: CASSDRGPGNTEAFF.

This clone was counted only a few times. The chain links TRBV3-1 (or the pseudogene TRBV3-2) to TRBJ2-7; 10 bases are a match to TRBD1. This CDR3 is 14 amino acids long. CDR1 and CDR2 (germline): LGHDT, YNNKEL (reference sequence). V was clipped by 5 bases and J by 6 bases; unmatched bases: 7. In nucleotides, the CDR3 is TGTGCCAGCAGCTACCGACAGGGGGCCTCCGAGCAGTACTTC. Translation gives CASSYRQGASEQYF.

V usage is TRBV2 and J usage is TRBJ2-3; D may be TRBD1 (5 bases). Germline V gives CDR1 SNHLY, CDR2 FYNNEI. The CDR3 contains 13 residues. CDR3 sequence reads: CVLKAGLADTQYF. DNA for the CDR3: TGTGTCCTAAAGGCAGGGTTGGCAGATACGCAGTATTTT.